This T cell receptor (beta chain) appears in the sequencing data of a study of technical replicates of blood from a few donors. Repertoires were generated with immunoSEQ multiplex PCR, while TCRdb's copy carries only in-frame clones and drops some. The sample has roughly 60,000 clones, about 95% seen once; the top ten hold 3%. Germline V CDR1 and CDR2: SGHNT, YENEEA. This CDR3 contains 14 residues. The V segment lost 3 bases and the J segment 1 base; nucleotides outside the gene matches: 1. Sequenced: PBMCs. The source of this sequence is a human donor in good health. Some clones in this sample may be carry-over from other donors' samples. This rearrangement joins TRBV11-3 to TRBJ2-3, with 7 bases fitting TRBD2. CDR3 loop: CASSFRGGTDTQYF. CDR3 sequence (DNA): TGTGCCAGCAGCTTCCGGGGGGGCACAGATACGCAGTATTTT. Variable domain in full (rest from reference TRBV11-3 and TRBJ2-3): EAGVVQSPRYKIIEKKQPVAFWCNPISGHNTLYWYLQNLGQGPELLIRYENEEAVDDSQLPKDRFSAERLKGVDSTLKIQPAELGDSAVYLCASSFRGGTDTQYFGPGTRLTVL.